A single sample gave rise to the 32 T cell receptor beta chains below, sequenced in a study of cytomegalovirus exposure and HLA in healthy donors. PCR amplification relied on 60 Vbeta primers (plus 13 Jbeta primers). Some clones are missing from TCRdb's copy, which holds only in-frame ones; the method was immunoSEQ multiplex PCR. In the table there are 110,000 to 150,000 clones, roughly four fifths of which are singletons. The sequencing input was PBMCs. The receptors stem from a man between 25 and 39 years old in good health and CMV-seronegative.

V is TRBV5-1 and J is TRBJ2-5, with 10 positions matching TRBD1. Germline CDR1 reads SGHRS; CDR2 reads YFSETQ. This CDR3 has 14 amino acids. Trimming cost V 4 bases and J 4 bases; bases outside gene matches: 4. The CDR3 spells CASSHRQGAETQYF. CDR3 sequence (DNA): TGCGCCAGCAGCCATCGACAGGGGGCAGAGACCCAGTACTTC. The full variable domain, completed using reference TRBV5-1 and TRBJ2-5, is KAGVTQTPRYLIKTRGQQVTLSCSPISGHRSVSWYQQTPGQGLQFLFEYFSETQRNKGNFPGRFSGRQFSNSRSEMNVSTLELGDSALYLCASSHRQGAETQYFGPGTRLLVL.

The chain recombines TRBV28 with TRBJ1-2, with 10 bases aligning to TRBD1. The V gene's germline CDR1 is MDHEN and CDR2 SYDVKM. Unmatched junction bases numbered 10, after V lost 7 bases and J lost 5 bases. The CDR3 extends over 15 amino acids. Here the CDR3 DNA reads TGTGCCAGCACCGGCGCAGGGACAGGGGATTATGGCTACACCTTC. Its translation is CASTGAGTGDYGYTF.

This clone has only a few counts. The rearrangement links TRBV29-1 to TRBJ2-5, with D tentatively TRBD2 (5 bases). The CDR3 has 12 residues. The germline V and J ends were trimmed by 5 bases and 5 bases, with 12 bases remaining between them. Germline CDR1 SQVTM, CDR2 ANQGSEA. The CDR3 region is CSVKGGGETQYF. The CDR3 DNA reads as TGCAGCGTTAAGGGCGGAGGTGAGACCCAGTACTTC.

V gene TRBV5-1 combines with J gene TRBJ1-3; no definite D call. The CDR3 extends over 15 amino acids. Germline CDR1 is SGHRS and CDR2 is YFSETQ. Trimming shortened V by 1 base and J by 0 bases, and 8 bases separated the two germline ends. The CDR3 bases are TGCGCCAGCAGCTTGACGGGGTTCTCTGGAAACACCATATATTTT. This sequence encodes CASSLTGFSGNTIYF.

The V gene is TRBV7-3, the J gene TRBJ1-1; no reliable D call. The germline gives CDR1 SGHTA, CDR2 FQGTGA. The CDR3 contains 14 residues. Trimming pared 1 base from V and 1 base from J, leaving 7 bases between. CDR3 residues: CASSLIVGNTEAFF. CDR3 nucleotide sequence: TGTGCCAGCAGCTTAATAGTTGGGAACACTGAAGCTTTCTTT. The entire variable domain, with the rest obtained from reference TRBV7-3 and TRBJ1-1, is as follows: GAGVSQTPSNKVTEKGKYVELRCDPISGHTALYWYRQSLGQGPEFLIYFQGTGAADDSGLPNDRFFAVRPEGSVSTLKIQRTERGDSAVYLCASSLIVGNTEAFFGQGTRLTVV.

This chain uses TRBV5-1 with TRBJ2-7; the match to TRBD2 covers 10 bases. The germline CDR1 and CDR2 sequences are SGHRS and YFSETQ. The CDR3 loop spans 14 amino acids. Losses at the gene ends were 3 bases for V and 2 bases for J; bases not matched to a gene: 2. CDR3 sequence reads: CASSSGLAAYEQYF. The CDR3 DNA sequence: TGCGCCAGCAGCTCAGGACTAGCGGCCTACGAGCAGTACTTC.

This CDR3 reads CASRPTGGTEAFF. As DNA, the CDR3 is TGTGCCAGCAGACCCACAGGGGGCACTGAAGCTTTCTTT. This chain links TRBV6-5 with TRBJ1-1; 8 nucleotides align to TRBD1. The germline gives CDR1 MNHEY, CDR2 SVGAGI. V dropped 6 bases and J dropped 4; count of bases not matched to a gene: 4. This CDR3 has 13 amino acids.

CDR3 in amino acids: CASRLIGGLLGYTF. CDR3 coding DNA: TGTGCCAGCAGACTTATCGGGGGACTTCTTGGCTACACCTTC. This chain connects TRBV28 to TRBJ1-2, with a weak D call TRBD1 (5 bases). Germline V lookup: CDR1 MDHEN, CDR2 SYDVKM. The CDR3 totals 14 residues. V was clipped by 6 bases and J by 7 bases, with 18 bases between them.

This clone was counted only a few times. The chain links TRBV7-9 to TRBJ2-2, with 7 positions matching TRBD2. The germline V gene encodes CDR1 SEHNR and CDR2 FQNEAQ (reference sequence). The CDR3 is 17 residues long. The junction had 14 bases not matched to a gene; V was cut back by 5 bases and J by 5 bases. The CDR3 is CASSANPWEGRTGELFF. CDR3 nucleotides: TGTGCCAGCAGCGCCAACCCCTGGGAGGGTAGAACCGGGGAGCTGTTTTTT. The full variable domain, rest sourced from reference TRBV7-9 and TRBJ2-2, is DTGVSQNPRHKITKRGQNVTFRCDPISEHNRLYWYRQTLGQGPEFLTYFQNEAQLEKSRLLSDRFSAERPKGSFSTLEIQRTEQGDSAMYLCASSANPWEGRTGELFFGEGSRLTVL.

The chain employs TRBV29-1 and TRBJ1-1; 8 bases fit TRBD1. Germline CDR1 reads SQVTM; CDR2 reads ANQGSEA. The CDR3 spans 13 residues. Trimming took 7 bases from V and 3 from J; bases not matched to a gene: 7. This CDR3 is CSARSGGYTEAFF. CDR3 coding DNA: TGCAGCGCCCGATCAGGGGGCTACACTGAAGCTTTCTTT.

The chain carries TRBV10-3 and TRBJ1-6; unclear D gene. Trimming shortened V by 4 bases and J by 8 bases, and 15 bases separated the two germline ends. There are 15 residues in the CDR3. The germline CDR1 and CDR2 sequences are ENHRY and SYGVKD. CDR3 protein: CAISAPEPGYSPLHF. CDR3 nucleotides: TGTGCCATCAGTGCCCCAGAACCGGGGTATTCACCCCTCCACTTT.

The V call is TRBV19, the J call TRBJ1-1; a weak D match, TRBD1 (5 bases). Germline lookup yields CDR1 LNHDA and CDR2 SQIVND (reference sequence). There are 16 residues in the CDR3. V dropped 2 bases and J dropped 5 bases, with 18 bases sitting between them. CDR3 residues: CASSITRYSRGTEAFF. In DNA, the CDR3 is TGTGCCAGTAGTATAACCCGGTACTCAAGGGGAACTGAAGCTTTCTTT.

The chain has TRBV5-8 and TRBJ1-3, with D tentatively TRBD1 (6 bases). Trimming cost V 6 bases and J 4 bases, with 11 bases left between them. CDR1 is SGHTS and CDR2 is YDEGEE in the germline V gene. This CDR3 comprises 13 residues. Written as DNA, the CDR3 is TGTGCCAGCATACAGGGATCCGGAAACACCATATATTTT. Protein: CASIQGSGNTIYF. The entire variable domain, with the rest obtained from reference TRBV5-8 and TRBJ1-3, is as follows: EAGVTQSPTHLIKTRGQQATLRCSPISGHTSVYWYQQALGLGLQFLLWYDEGEERNRGNFPPRFSGRQFPNYSSELNVNALELEDSALYLCASIQGSGNTIYFGEGSWLTVV.

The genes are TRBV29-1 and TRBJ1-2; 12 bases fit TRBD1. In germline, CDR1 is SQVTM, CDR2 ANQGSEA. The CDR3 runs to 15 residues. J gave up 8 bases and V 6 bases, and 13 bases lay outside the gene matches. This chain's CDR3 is CSVTGTGGSVRGYTF. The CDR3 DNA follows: TGCAGCGTAACCGGGACAGGGGGCTCAGTGAGAGGCTACACCTTC.

This CDR3 reads CASTRQGGGDGYTF. The CDR3 nucleotides are TGTGCCAGCACCCGACAGGGTGGCGGCGATGGCTACACCTTC. This sequence joins TRBV6-5 and TRBJ1-2; 7 bases align to TRBD1. The CDR3 totals 14 residues. CDR1 MNHEY and CDR2 SVGAGI come from the germline V gene. Trimming removed 7 bases from V and 6 bases from J; junction bases left unmatched: 11.

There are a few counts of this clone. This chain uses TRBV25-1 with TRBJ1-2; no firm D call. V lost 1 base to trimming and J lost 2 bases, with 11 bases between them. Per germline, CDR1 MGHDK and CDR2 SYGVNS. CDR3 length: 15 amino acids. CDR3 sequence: CASSELGSGNYGYTF. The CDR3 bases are TGTGCCAGCAGTGAATTGGGTTCCGGGAACTATGGCTACACCTTC.

This CDR3 is CASSLGPNTEAFF. The CDR3 bases are TGTGCCAGCAGCTTGGGGCCGAACACTGAAGCTTTCTTT. The rearrangement links TRBV5-6 to TRBJ1-1, with unresolved D. The V gene's germline CDR1 is SGHDT and CDR2 YYEEEE. CDR3 length: 13 amino acids. The V end lost 0 bases, the J end lost 1 base, and 4 bases lay between the germline ends.

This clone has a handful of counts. DNA of the CDR3: TGTGCCAGCAGCCCGCGACACGCCTATGGCTACACCTTC. Translating gives CASSPRHAYGYTF. The chain carries TRBV7-9 and TRBJ1-2; D gene unclear. Germline CDR1 and CDR2: SEHNR and FQNEAQ (reference sequence). V dropped 5 bases and J dropped 4 bases, with 11 bases sitting between them. CDR3 size: 13 residues.

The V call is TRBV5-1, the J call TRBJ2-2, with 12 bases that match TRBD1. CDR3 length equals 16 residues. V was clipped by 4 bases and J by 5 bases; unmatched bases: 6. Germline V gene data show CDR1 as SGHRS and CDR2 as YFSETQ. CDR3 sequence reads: CASSPGQGASTGELFF. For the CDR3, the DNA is TGCGCCAGCAGCCCGGGACAGGGGGCGAGTACCGGGGAGCTGTTTTTT.

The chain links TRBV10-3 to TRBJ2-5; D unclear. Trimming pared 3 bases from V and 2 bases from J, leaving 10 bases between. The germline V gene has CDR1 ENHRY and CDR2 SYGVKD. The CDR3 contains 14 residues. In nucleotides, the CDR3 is TGTGCCATCAGTGACACGACTCCTCAAGAGACCCAGTACTTC. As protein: CAISDTTPQETQYF.

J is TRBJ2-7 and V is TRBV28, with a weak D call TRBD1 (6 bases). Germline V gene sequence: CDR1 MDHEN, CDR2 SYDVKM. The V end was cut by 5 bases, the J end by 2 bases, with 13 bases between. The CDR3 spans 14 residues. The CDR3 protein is CASSLGQLTYEQYF. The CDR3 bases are TGTGCCAGCAGTCTCGGACAGCTCACCTACGAGCAGTACTTC.

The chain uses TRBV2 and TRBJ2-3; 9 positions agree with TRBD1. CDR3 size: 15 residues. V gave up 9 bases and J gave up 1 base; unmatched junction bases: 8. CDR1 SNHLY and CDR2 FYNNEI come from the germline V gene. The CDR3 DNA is TGTGCCAGGGTTATCTGGGACAGGGGCACAGATACGCAGTATTTT. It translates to CARVIWDRGTDTQYF.

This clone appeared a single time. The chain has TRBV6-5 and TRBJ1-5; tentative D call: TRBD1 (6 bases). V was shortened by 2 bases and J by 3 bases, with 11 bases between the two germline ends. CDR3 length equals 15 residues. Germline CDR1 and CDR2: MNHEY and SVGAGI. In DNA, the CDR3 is TGTGCCAGCAGTTACGAGGGACACCCCAATCAGCCCCAGCATTTT. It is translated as CASSYEGHPNQPQHF.

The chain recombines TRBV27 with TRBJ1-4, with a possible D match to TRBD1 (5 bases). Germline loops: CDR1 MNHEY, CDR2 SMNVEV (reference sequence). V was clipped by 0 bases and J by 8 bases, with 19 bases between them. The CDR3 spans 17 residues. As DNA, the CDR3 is TGTGCCAGCAGTTTATCCCAAACACAGGTCAAGGGGGAAAAACTGTTTTTT. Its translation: CASSLSQTQVKGEKLFF.

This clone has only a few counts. CDR3 DNA: TGTGCCAGCAGCCTAAAGAGGGAAAAACTGTTTTTT. Encoded protein: CASSLKREKLFF. The chain couples TRBV7-2 to TRBJ1-4, with unresolved D. The CDR3 has 12 residues. V was shortened by 5 bases and J by 8 bases, with 9 bases between the two germline ends. Germline CDR1 is SGHTA and CDR2 is FQGNSA.

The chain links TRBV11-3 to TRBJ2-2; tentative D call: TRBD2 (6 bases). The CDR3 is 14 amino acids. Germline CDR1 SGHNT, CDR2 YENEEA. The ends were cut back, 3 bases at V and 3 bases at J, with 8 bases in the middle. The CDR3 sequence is CASSFRDYTGELFF. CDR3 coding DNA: TGTGCCAGCAGCTTCAGGGACTACACCGGGGAGCTGTTTTTT.

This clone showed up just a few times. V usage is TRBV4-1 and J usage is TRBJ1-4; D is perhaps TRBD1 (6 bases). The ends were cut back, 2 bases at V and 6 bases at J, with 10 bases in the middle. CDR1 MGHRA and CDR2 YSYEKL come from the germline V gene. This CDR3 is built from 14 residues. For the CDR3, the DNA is TGCGCCAGCAGCCAACTACAGGGTTATGAAAAACTGTTTTTT. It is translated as CASSQLQGYEKLFF.

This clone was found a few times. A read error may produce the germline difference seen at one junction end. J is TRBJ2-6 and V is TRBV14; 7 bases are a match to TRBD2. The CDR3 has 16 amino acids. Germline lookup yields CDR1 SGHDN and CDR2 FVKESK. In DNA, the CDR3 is TGTGCCAGCAGCCCCCGGCGGGGGTCCGGGGCCAACGGCCTGACTTTC. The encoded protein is CASSPRRGSGANGLTF.

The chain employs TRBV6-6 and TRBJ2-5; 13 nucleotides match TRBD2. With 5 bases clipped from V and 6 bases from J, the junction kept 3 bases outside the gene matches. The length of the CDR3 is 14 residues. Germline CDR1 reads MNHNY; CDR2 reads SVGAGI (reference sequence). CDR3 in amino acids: CASSPTSGGQTQYF. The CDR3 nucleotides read TGTGCCAGCAGTCCGACTAGCGGGGGGCAGACCCAGTACTTC.

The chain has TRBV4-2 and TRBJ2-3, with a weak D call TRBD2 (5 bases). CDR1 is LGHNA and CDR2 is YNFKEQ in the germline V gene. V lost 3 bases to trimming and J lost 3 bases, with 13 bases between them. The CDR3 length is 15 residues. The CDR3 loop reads CASSQQVGVTDTQYF. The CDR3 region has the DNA TGTGCCAGCAGCCAGCAGGTGGGAGTAACAGATACGCAGTATTTT.

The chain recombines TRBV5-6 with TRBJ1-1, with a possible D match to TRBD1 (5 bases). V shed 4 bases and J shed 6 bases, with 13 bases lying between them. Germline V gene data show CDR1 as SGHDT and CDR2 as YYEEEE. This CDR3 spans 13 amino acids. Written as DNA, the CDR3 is TGTGCCAGCAGCGCCCCCGGCAGGGCTGAAGCTTTCTTT. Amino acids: CASSAPGRAEAFF.

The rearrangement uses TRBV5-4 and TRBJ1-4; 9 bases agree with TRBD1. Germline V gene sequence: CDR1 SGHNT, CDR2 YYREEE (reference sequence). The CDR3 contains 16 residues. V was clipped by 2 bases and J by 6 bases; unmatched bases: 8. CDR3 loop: CASSLGMTGGYEKLFF. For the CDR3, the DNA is TGTGCCAGCAGCTTAGGGATGACAGGGGGTTATGAAAAACTGTTTTTT.